A selection of T cell receptor beta chains follows, all from one sample in a study of T cell responses to AZD1222 COVID-19 vaccine. Produced via immunoSEQ multiplex PCR; TCRdb's table is partial and in-frame only. The sample lists roughly 170,000 clones, 90% to 95% occurring once. This material consisted of peripheral blood, taken 28 days after the second AZD1222 dose. The receptor set was obtained from an adult who received the AZD1222 COVID-19 vaccine. Each CDR3 is given with its conserved first and last residue. D genes are given only for firm matches. Size tells how often a clone was seen (once, few, many) or the class of an expanded clone, and some rows leave it out.

cdr3_aa: CASSLGQYQPQHF
cdr3_nt: TGTGCCAGCAGCTTAGGACAGTATCAGCCCCAGCATTTT
j_call: TRBJ1-5
d_call: -
clone_size: once
v_call: TRBV7-9

cdr3_aa: CASSIERARGVQPQHF
cdr3_nt: TGTGCCAGTAGTATAGAGAGGGCCCGGGGAGTTCAGCCCCAGCATTTT
j_call: TRBJ1-5
d_call: -
clone_size: -
v_call: TRBV19

cdr3_aa: CASSLRGGNTEAFF
cdr3_nt: TGTGCCAGCAGTTTAAGGGGAGGGAACACTGAAGCTTTCTTT
j_call: TRBJ1-1
d_call: -
clone_size: -
v_call: TRBV28

cdr3_aa: CASSPRSGFTDTQYF
cdr3_nt: TGTGCCAGCTCACCACGTAGCGGATTCACAGATACGCAGTATTTT
j_call: TRBJ2-3
d_call: -
clone_size: once
v_call: TRBV18

cdr3_aa: CATSGGDSSSF
cdr3_nt: TGTGCCACCAGTGGAGGGGACTCTTCCTCCTTC
j_call: TRBJ1-2
d_call: -
clone_size: -
v_call: TRBV24-1

cdr3_aa: CASSPTGETQYF
cdr3_nt: TGTGCCAGCTCACCAACGGGAGAGACCCAGTACTTC
j_call: TRBJ2-5
d_call: -
clone_size: -
v_call: TRBV18

cdr3_aa: CASSYLQGASPLHF
cdr3_nt: TGTGCCAGCAGTTATTTACAGGGAGCTTCACCCCTCCACTTT
j_call: TRBJ1-6
d_call: -
clone_size: -
v_call: TRBV6-5

cdr3_aa: CASSLSLRDWGIGDEKLFF
cdr3_nt: TGTGCCAGCAGTTTATCGCTTCGGGACTGGGGGATTGGTGATGAAAAACTGTTTTTT
j_call: TRBJ1-4
d_call: -
clone_size: -
v_call: TRBV28

cdr3_aa: CASSLDSNQPQHF
cdr3_nt: TGTGCTAGCAGCTTGGACAGCAATCAGCCCCAGCATTTT
j_call: TRBJ1-5
d_call: -
clone_size: -
v_call: TRBV7-7

cdr3_aa: CASSRVFLGETQYF
cdr3_nt: TGCGCCAGCAGCCGGGTTTTCCTAGGTGAGACCCAGTACTTC
j_call: TRBJ2-5
d_call: -
clone_size: few
v_call: TRBV4-1

cdr3_aa: CAISERGGANTEAFF
cdr3_nt: TGTGCCATCAGTGAGCGGGGAGGAGCGAACACTGAAGCTTTCTTT
j_call: TRBJ1-1
d_call: -
clone_size: -
v_call: TRBV10-3

cdr3_aa: CATSRDPRDSNQPQHF
cdr3_nt: TGTGCCACCAGCAGAGATCCGAGGGATAGCAATCAGCCCCAGCATTTT
j_call: TRBJ1-5
d_call: -
clone_size: -
v_call: TRBV15

cdr3_aa: CASSSTGSYYEQYF
cdr3_nt: TGTGCCAGCAGCTCGACCGGGTCTTACTACGAGCAGTACTTC
j_call: TRBJ2-7
d_call: -
clone_size: once
v_call: TRBV6-5

cdr3_aa: CASSPIVAGGLQYF
cdr3_nt: TGTGCCAGCAGCCCGATAGTAGCGGGAGGGCTGCAGTATTTT
j_call: TRBJ2-3
d_call: TRBD2
clone_size: -
v_call: TRBV14

cdr3_aa: CASWGTGHTEAFF
cdr3_nt: TGTGCCAGCTGGGGGACAGGGCACACTGAAGCTTTCTTT
j_call: TRBJ1-1
d_call: TRBD1
clone_size: -
v_call: TRBV18

cdr3_aa: CASSQGRAQETQYF
cdr3_nt: TGCGCCAGCAGCCAAGGACGCGCCCAAGAGACCCAGTACTTC
j_call: TRBJ2-5
d_call: -
clone_size: -
v_call: TRBV4-1

cdr3_aa: CASSGGLNTEAFF
cdr3_nt: TGTGCCAGCTCCGGGGGACTGAACACTGAAGCTTTCTTT
j_call: TRBJ1-1
d_call: -
clone_size: -
v_call: TRBV19

cdr3_aa: CASSAPGIDNSPLHF
cdr3_nt: TGTGCCAGCAGTGCACCCGGGATCGATAATTCACCCCTCCACTTT
j_call: TRBJ1-6
d_call: -
clone_size: -
v_call: TRBV25-1

cdr3_aa: CASSYGWSSTEAFF
cdr3_nt: TGTGCCAGCAGTTATGGGTGGTCGAGCACTGAAGCTTTCTTT
j_call: TRBJ1-1
d_call: -
clone_size: -
v_call: TRBV6-2/TRBV6-3

cdr3_aa: CASTWQGDNQPQHF
cdr3_nt: TGTGCCAGTACGTGGCAGGGGGACAATCAGCCCCAGCATTTT
j_call: TRBJ1-5
d_call: TRBD1
clone_size: -
v_call: TRBV19

cdr3_aa: CASSLGPGVQETQYF
cdr3_nt: TGTGCCAGCAGTTTAGGACCGGGGGTCCAAGAGACCCAGTACTTC
j_call: TRBJ2-5
d_call: -
clone_size: -
v_call: TRBV27

cdr3_aa: CASSEFRGAHTEAFF
cdr3_nt: TGTGCCAGCAGTGAATTTCGGGGTGCGCACACTGAAGCTTTCTTT
j_call: TRBJ1-1
d_call: -
clone_size: -
v_call: TRBV6-1

cdr3_aa: CASSQADRNTEAFF
cdr3_nt: TGTGCCAGCAGCCAAGCGGACAGGAACACTGAAGCTTTCTTT
j_call: TRBJ1-1
d_call: -
clone_size: -
v_call: TRBV3-1/TRBV3-2

cdr3_aa: CASTPRDGKYYGYTF
cdr3_nt: TGTGCCAGTACCCCAAGGGACGGGAAATACTATGGCTACACCTTC
j_call: TRBJ1-2
d_call: -
clone_size: -
v_call: TRBV19

cdr3_aa: CASSPPPNSYNSPLHF
cdr3_nt: TGTGCCAGCAGCCCGCCACCGAACTCCTATAATTCACCCCTCCACTTT
j_call: TRBJ1-6
d_call: -
clone_size: -
v_call: TRBV7-2

cdr3_aa: CASSLSSVEQYF
cdr3_nt: TGTGCCAGCAGCTTATCCTCGGTTGAGCAGTACTTC
j_call: TRBJ2-7
d_call: -
clone_size: -
v_call: TRBV7-9

cdr3_aa: CASSPMVTSSNQPQHF
cdr3_nt: TGTGCCAGCAGTCCCATGGTCACAAGTAGCAATCAGCCCCAGCATTTT
j_call: TRBJ1-5
d_call: -
clone_size: -
v_call: TRBV28

cdr3_aa: CASSLRTVNNSPLHF
cdr3_nt: TGTGCCAGCAGTTTAAGGACAGTAAATAATTCACCCCTCCACTTT
j_call: TRBJ1-6
d_call: -
clone_size: few
v_call: TRBV28

cdr3_aa: CASSVDPSGPGTGELFF
cdr3_nt: TGTGCCAGCAGCGTAGATCCGTCTGGACCGGGCACCGGGGAGCTGTTTTTT
j_call: TRBJ2-2
d_call: -
clone_size: -
v_call: TRBV9